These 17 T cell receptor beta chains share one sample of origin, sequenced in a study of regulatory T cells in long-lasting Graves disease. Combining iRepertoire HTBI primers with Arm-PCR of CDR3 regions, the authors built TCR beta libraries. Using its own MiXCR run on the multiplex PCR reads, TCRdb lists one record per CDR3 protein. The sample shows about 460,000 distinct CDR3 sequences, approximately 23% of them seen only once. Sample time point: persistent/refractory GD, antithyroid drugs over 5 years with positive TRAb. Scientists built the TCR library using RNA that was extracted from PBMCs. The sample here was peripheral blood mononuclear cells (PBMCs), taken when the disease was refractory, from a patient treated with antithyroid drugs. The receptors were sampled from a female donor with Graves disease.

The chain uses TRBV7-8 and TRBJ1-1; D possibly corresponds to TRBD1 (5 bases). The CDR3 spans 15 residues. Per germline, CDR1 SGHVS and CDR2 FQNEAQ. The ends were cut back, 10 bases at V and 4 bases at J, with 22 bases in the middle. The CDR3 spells CATGKSGAVGTEAFF. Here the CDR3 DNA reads TGTGCCACAGGGAAATCCGGGGCAGTGGGCACTGAAGCTTTCTTT.

CDR3 in DNA: TGCGCCAGCAGCCAAGAGTGGGCAGGGAGCTATGGCTACACCTTC. This encodes CASSQEWAGSYGYTF. The V gene is TRBV4-3, the J gene TRBJ1-2, with D perhaps matching TRBD1 (5 bases). This CDR3 is 15 amino acids long. Germline V gene sequence: CDR1 LGHNA, CDR2 YSLEER. V lost 0 bases, J lost 4 bases, and 12 bases lay in between.

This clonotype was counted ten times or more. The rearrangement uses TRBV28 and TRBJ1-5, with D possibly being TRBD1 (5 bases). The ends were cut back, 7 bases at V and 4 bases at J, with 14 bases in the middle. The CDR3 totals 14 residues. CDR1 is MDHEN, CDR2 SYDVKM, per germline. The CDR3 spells CASKEAGRNQPQHF. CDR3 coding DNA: TGTGCCAGCAAAGAGGCAGGGAGGAATCAGCCCCAGCATTTT.

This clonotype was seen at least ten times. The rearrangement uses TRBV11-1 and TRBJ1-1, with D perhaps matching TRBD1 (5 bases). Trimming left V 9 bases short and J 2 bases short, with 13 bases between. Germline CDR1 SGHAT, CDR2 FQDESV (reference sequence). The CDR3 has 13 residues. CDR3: CASPRGINTEAFF. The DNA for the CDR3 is TGTGCCAGTCCCCGGGGCATCAACACTGAAGCTTTCTTT.

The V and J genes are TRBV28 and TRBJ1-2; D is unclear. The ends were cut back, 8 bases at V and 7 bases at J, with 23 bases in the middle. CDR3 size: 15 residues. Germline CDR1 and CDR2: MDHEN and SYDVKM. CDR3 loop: CASQGGVLVFGGYTF. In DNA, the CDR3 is TGTGCCAGCCAAGGCGGGGTCCTGGTATTTGGTGGCTACACCTTC.

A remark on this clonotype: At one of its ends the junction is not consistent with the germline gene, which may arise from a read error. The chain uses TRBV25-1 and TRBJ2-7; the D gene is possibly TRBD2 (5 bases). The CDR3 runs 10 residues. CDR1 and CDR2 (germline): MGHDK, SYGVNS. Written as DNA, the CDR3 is TGTGCCAGCAGTGATTGGAGGATGGACTTC. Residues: CASSDWRMDF.

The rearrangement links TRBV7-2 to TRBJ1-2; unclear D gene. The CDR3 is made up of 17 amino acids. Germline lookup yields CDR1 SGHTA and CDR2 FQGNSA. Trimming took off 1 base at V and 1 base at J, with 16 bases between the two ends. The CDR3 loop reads CASSLVLWQRFNYGYTF. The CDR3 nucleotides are TGTGCCAGCAGCTTAGTATTGTGGCAGAGATTTAACTATGGCTACACCTTC.

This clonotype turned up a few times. CDR3 in DNA: TGTGCCAGCACCACTGGGAACTGTAATTCACCCCTCCACTTT. Protein: CASTTGNCNSPLHF. V usage is TRBV6-1 and J usage is TRBJ1-6; D gene ambiguous. Germline assignment: CDR1 MNHNS and CDR2 SASEGT. The V end was cut by 7 bases, the J end by 6 bases, with 13 bases between. CDR3 length: 14 residues.

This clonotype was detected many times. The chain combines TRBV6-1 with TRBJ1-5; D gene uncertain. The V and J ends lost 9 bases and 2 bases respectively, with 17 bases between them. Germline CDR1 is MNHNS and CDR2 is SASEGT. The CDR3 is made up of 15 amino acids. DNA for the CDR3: TGTGCCAGTGCGGCGGGTATAGTTGGCAATCAGCCCCAGCATTTT. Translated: CASAAGIVGNQPQHF.

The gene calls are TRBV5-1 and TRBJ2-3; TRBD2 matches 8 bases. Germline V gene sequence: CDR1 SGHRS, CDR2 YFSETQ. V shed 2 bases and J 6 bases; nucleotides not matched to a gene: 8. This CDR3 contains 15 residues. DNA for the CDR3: TGCGCCAGCAGCTTCTCCCTAGGGACTAGGGATACGCAGTATTTT. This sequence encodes CASSFSLGTRDTQYF.

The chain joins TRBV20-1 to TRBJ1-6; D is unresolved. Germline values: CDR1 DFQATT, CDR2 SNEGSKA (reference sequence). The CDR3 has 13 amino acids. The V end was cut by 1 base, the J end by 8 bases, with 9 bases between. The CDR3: CSARGSLDSPLHF. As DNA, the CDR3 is TGCAGTGCTAGAGGCTCTTTGGATTCACCCCTCCACTTT.

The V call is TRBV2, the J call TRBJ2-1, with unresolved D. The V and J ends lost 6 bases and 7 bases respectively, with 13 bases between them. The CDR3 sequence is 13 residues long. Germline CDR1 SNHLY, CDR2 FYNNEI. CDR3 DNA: TGTGCCAGCAGACGGACGGCCCTAAATGAGCAGTTCTTC. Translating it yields CASRRTALNEQFF.

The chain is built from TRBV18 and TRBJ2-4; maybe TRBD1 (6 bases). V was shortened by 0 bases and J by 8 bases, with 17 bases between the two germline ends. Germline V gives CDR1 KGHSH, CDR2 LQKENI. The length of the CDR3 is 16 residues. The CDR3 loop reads CASSPPIQGPADIQYF. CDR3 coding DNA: TGTGCCAGCTCACCACCCATACAGGGCCCGGCGGACATTCAGTACTTC.

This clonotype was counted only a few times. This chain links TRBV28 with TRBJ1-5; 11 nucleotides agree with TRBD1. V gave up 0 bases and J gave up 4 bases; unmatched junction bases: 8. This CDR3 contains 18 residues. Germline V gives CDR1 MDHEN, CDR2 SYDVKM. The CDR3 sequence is CASSLWGVGDRGNQPQHF. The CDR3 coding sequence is TGTGCCAGCAGTTTATGGGGGGTGGGGGACAGGGGGAATCAGCCCCAGCATTTT.

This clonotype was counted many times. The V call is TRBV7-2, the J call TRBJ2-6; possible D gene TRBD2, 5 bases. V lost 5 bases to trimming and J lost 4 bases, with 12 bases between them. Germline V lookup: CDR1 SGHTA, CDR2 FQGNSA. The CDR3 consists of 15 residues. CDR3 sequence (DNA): TGTGCCAGCAGCCGACTGGGGAGCGGGGCCAACGTCCTGACTTTC. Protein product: CASSRLGSGANVLTF.

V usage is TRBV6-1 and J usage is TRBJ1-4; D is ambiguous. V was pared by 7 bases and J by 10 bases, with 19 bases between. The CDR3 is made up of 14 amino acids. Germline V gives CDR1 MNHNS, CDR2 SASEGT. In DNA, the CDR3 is TGTGCCAGCACTCGGGAGCCCCCACCCGGAAAACTGTTTTTT. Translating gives CASTREPPPGKLFF.

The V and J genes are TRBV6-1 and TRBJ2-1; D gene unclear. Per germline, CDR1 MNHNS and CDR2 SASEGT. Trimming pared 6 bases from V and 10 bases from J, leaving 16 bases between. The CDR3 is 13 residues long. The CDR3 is CASSHPGYLEQFF. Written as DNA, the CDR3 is TGTGCCAGCAGCCACCCCGGCTACCTGGAGCAGTTCTTC.